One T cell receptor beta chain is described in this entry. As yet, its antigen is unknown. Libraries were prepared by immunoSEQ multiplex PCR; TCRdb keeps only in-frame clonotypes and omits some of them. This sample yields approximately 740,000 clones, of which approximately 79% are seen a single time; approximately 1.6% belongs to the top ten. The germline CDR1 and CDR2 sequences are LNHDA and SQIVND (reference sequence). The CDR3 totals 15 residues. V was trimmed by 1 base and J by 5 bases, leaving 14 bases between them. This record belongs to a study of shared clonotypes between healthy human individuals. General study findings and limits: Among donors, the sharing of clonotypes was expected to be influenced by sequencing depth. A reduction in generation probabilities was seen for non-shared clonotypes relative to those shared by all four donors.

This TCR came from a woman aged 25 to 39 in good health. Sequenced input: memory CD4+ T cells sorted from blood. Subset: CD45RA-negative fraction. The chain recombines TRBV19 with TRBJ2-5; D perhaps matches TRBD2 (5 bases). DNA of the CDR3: TGTGCCAGTAGTATAGGGGCGGGCCCCGGGGAGACCCAGTACTTC. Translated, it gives CASSIGAGPGETQYF.